This T cell receptor (beta chain) was found in a study of OX40 agonist ivuxolimab in advanced cancers. Study background: Patients were dosed with the agonistic anti-OX40 (CD134) antibody ivuxolimab. The study's findings and limits: Nonresponders included some who also had low normalized T-cell clonal expansion.

Regarding this clone: Its antigen is not known.

Data came from immunoSEQ multiplex PCR; TCRdb stores just in-frame clones and leaves some out. The data contain fewer than 85,000 clones, approximately 91% of them singletons. The CDR3 totals 16 residues. CDR1 is MGHRA and CDR2 is YSYEKL in the germline V gene. J lost 8 bases, V lost 0 bases, and 8 bases had no gene match. The sequencing used CD4+ or CD8+ T cells sorted from blood, collected in a trial of the OX40 agonist ivuxolimab. This chain uses TRBV4-1 with TRBJ1-4, with 8 bases identical to TRBD1. This clonotype was sampled from an adult with an advanced solid tumor such as melanoma, head and neck, liver or kidney cancer. The CDR3 here is CASSQEGGQGREKLFF. The CDR3 nucleotides read TGCGCCAGCAGCCAAGAGGGAGGACAGGGCAGAGAAAAACTGTTTTTT.